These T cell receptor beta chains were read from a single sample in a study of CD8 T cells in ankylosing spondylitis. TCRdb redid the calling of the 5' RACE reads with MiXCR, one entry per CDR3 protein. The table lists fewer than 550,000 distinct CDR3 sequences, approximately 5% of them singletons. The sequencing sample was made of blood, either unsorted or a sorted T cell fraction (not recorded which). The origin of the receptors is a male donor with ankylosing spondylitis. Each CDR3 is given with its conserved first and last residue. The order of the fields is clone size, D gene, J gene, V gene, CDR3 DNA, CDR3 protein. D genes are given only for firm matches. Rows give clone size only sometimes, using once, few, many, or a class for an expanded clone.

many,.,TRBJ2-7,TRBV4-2,TGTGCCAGCAGCCAAACCGCAAGCGGAGAGCTCTCCTACGAGCAGTACTTC,CASSQTASGELSYEQYF
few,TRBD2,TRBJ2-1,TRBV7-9,TGTGCCAGCAGCTTAGCAGCGGGAGTATCTGGTGAGCAGTTCTTC,CASSLAAGVSGEQFF
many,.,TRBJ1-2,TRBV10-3,TGTGCCACCTACGGGGGACCTGGGGGAGGCTACACCTTC,CATYGGPGGGYTF
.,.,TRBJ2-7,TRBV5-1,TGCGCCAGCAGCCCTGACATGCTGCCCTACGAGCAGTACTTC,CASSPDMLPYEQYF
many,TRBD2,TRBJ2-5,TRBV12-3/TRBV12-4,TGTGCCAGCAGCACCCTTGGGACTAGCGGTAGAGAGACCCAGTACTTC,CASSTLGTSGRETQYF
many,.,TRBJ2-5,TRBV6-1,TGTGCCAGCAGGGGCTCCGGGGGCGGATGGCAAGAGACCCAGTACTTC,CASRGSGGGWQETQYF
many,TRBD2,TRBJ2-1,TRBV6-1,TGTGCCAGCGTCCCCCGGGACCCCGGGGGGGGCAATGAGCAGTTCTTC,CASVPRDPGGGNEQFF
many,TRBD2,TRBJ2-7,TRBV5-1,TGCGCCAGCAGCCTACTAGCGGGAGGGCCGGGGGAGCAGTACTTC,CASSLLAGGPGEQYF
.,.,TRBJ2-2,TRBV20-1,TGCAGTGCTAGAGATGTGGGCGGGGTGTACACCGGGGAGCTGTTTTTT,CSARDVGGVYTGELFF
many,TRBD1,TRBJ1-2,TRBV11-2,TGTGCCAGCAGCTTAGGGGCCGGGACAGGGATCTATGGCTACACCTTC,CASSLGAGTGIYGYTF
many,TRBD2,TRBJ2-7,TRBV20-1,TGCAGTGTCTGGACTAGCGGATCCTACGAGCAGTACTTC,CSVWTSGSYEQYF
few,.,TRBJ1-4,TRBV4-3,TGCGCCAGCAGCCAGGCGAACCTTCGGTTGGAAAAACTGTTTTTT,CASSQANLRLEKLFF
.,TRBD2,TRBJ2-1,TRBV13,TGTGCCAGCAGCCCTGGACTAGGGATAAACAATGAGCAGTTCTTC,CASSPGLGINNEQFF
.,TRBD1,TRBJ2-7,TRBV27,TGTGCCAGCAGTCTCCAACCGACAGGGGGTCGATCCTACGAGCAGTACTTC,CASSLQPTGGRSYEQYF
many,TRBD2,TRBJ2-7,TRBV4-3,TGCGCCAGCAGCCAGGCGGCTGTCTCTAGCGGGGGTTCGTACGAGCAGTACTTC,CASSQAAVSSGGSYEQYF
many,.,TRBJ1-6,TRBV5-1,TGCGCCAGCAGCAACAGGGAGGTCACCTATAATTCACCCCTCCACTTT,CASSNREVTYNSPLHF
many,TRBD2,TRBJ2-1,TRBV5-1,TGCGCCAGCAGCTGGGGACTAGCGACCAACAATGAGCAGTTCTTC,CASSWGLATNNEQFF
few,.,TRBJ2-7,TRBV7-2,TGTGCCAGCAGCTTCCAGACAGGTGACTACGAGCAGTACTTC,CASSFQTGDYEQYF
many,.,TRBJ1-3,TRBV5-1,TGCGCCAGCAGCTTCGACGGGATTTCCTTTGGAAACACCATATATTTT,CASSFDGISFGNTIYF
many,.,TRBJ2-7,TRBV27,TGTGCCAGCAGTTCGAGGCTGCGTTCCTCTGGGGAGCAGTACTTC,CASSSRLRSSGEQYF
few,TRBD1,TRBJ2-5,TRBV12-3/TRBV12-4,TGTGCCAGCAGTTTTGGGGACAGGCGCCAAGAGACCCAGTACTTC,CASSFGDRRQETQYF
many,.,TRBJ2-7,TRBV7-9,TGTGCCAGCAGCTCCCAGGGTGACGAGCAGTACTTC,CASSSQGDEQYF